This T cell receptor (beta chain) was sequenced for a study of T cell repertoires in cytomegalovirus infection. CDR1 and CDR2 (germline): ENHRY, SYGVKD. The ends lost 3 bases at V and 8 bases at J; junction bases unmatched: 9. The CDR3 covers 15 residues. TCRdb itself ran the reads through MiXCR, one entry per CDR3 protein. The data show around 490,000 distinct CDR3 sequences, with around 27% seen just once and under 15% held by the top ten. The source of this sequence is a human donor in good health (CMV status not recorded). Some clones in this sample may be carry-over from other donors' samples. V is TRBV10-3 and J is TRBJ2-1, with 8 bases identical to TRBD2. The specimen sequenced was PBMCs. CDR3 DNA: TGTGCCATCAGTGAAAGAACGGGAGGGCACTATGAGCAGTTCTTC. This sequence encodes CAISERTGGHYEQFF.